This TCR beta chain was found in a study of T-cell memory formation after mild COVID-19. CDR3 size: 12 residues. V was trimmed by 5 bases and J by 2 bases, leaving 8 bases between them. The germline gives CDR1 SQVTM, CDR2 ANQGSEA. TCRdb reprocessed the 5' RACE reads via MiXCR and lists one record per CDR3 protein. This sample carries 300,000 or so distinct CDR3 sequences, about 16% of them seen once, and the ten largest clones take more than 20%. The sequencing input was PBMCs or a T cell subset sorted from them (not recorded which). The TCR originated in a man between 18 and 29 years old who had mild COVID-19 (a few samples of this study predate the infection). Cell type and time point are not known. The chain recombines TRBV29-1 with TRBJ2-3; D is ambiguous. The CDR3 reads CSVRMTTDTQYF. The CDR3 DNA follows: TGCAGCGTTAGGATGACCACAGATACGCAGTATTTT.